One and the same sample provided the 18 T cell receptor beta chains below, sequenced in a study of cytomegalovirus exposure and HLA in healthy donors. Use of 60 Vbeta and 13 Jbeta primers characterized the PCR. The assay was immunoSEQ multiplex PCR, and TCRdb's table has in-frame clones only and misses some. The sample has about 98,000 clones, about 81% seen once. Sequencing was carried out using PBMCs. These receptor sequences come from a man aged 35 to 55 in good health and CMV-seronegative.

In DNA, the CDR3 is TGTGCCACCAGCAGAGATCGAGGGACTGAAGCTTTCTTT. Amino acids: CATSRDRGTEAFF. This sequence joins TRBV15 and TRBJ1-1; the D is unclear. The V gene lost 0 bases and the J gene lost 5 bases, with 7 bases spanning the gap. Germline CDR1 is LNHNV and CDR2 is YYDKDF (reference sequence). CDR3 length: 13 residues.

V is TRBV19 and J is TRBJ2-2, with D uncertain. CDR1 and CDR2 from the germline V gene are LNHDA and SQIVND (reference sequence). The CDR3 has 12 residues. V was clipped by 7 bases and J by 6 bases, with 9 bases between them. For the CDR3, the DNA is TGTGCCAGTAATGATGCGGCCGGGGAGCTGTTTTTT. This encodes CASNDAAGELFF.

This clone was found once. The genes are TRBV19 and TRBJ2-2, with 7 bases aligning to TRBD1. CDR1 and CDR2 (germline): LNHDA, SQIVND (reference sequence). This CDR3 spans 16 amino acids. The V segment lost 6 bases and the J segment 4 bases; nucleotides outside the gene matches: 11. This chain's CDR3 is CASSRNRGGGTGELFF. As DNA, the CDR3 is TGTGCCAGTAGCCGTAACAGGGGCGGTGGCACCGGGGAGCTGTTTTTT.

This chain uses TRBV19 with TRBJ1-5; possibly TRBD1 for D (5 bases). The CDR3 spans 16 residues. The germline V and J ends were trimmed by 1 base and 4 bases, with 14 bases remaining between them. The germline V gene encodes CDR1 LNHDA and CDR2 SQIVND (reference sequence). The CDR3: CASSIGSAGKNQPQHF. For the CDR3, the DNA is TGTGCCAGTAGTATAGGGTCGGCAGGGAAGAATCAGCCCCAGCATTTT.

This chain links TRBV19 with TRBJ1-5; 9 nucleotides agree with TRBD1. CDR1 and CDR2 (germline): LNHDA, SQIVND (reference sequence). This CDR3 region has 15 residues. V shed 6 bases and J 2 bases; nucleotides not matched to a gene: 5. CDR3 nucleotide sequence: TGTGCCAGTAGCCAACAGGGGGCAGGCAATCAGCCCCAGCATTTT. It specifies CASSQQGAGNQPQHF.

The CDR3 region has the DNA TGTGCCAGCAGTGCCACAGGCACGTCTAACTATGGCTACACCTTC. As protein: CASSATGTSNYGYTF. The rearrangement joins TRBV6-4 to TRBJ1-2, with a possible D match to TRBD1 (5 bases). Germline V gives CDR1 MRHNA, CDR2 SNTAGT. V was trimmed by 4 bases and J by 0 bases, leaving 12 bases between them. CDR3 length: 15 amino acids.

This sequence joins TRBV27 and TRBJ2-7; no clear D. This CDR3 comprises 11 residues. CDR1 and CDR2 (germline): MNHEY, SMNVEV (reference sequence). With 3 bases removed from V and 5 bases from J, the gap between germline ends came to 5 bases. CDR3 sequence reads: CASSFLDEQYF. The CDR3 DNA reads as TGTGCCAGCAGTTTTCTCGACGAGCAGTACTTC.

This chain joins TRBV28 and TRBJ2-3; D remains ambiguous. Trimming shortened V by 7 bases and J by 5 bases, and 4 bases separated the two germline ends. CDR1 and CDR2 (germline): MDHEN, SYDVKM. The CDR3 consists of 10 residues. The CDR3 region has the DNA TGTGCCAGCACAGGAGATACGCAGTATTTT. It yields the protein CASTGDTQYF.

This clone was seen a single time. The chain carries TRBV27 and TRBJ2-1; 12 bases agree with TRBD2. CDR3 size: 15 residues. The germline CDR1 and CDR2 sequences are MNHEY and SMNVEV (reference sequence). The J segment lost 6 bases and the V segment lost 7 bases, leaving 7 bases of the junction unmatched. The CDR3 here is CASTRLAGGLNEQFF. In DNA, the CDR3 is TGTGCCAGCACGCGTCTAGCGGGGGGGCTCAATGAGCAGTTCTTC.

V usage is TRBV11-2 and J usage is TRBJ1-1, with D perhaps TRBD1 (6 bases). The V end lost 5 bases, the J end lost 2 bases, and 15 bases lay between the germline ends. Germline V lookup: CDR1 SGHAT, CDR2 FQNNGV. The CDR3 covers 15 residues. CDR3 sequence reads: CASSLPTGTNTEAFF. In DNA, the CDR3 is TGTGCCAGCAGCCTACCAACAGGGACCAACACTGAAGCTTTCTTT.

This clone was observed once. The CDR3 DNA reads TGTGCCAGCAGCTTAACCCGGAGCGGGGGAAGAAGCACAGATACGCAGTATTTT. Its protein is CASSLTRSGGRSTDTQYF. V gene TRBV11-2 combines with J gene TRBJ2-3, with 8 bases that match TRBD2. The CDR3 is made up of 18 amino acids. V was pared by 2 bases and J by 0 bases, with 10 bases of the junction left unmatched. CDR1 and CDR2 (germline): SGHAT, FQNNGV.

The CDR3 loop reads CASSQVAQTGSGELFF. The DNA of the CDR3 is TGCGCCAGCAGCCAAGTTGCCCAGACAGGTTCCGGGGAGCTGTTTTTT. The rearrangement joins TRBV4-1 to TRBJ2-2; TRBD1 is a possible D gene (6 bases). V was trimmed by 1 base and J by 6 bases, leaving 15 bases between them. From germline, CDR1 is MGHRA and CDR2 YSYEKL. This CDR3 has 16 amino acids.

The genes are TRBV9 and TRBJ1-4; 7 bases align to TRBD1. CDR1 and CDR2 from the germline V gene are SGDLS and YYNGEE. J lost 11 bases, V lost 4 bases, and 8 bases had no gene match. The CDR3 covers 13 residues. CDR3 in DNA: TGTGCCAGCAGCCCCGGGACAGTCGGTAAACTGTTTTTT. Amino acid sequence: CASSPGTVGKLFF.

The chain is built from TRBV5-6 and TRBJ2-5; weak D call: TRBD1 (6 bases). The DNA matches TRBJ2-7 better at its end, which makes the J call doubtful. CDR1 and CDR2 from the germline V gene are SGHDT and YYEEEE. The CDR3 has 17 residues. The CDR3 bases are TGTGCCAGCAGCTCCACTACCTATTTCGTAGGGGGCTACGAGCAGTACTTC. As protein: CASSSTTYFVGGYEQYF.

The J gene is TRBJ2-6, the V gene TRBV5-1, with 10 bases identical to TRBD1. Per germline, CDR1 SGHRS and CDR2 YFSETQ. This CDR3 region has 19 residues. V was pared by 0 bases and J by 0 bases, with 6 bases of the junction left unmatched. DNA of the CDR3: TGCGCCAGCAGCTTGGTTAGTTGGACAGGGGGCTCTGGGGCCAACGTCCTGACTTTC. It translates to CASSLVSWTGGSGANVLTF.

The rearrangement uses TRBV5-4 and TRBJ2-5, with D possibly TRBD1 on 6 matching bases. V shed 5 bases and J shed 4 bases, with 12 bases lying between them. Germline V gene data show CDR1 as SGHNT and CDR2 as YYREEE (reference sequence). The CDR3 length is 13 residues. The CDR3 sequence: CASRPDRRETQYF. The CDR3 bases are TGTGCCAGCAGACCGGACAGACGAGAGACCCAGTACTTC.

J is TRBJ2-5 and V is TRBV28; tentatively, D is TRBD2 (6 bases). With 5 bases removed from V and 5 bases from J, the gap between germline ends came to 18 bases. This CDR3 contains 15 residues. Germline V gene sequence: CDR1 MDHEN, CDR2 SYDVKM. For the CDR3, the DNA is TGTGCCAGCAGTAAAAACGGGGGTTTGGTGGAGACCCAGTACTTC. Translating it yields CASSKNGGLVETQYF.

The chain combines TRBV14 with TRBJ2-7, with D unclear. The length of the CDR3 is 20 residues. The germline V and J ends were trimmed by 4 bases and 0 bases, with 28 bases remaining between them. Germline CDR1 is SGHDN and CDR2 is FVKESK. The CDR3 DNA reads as TGTGCCAGCAGCCTACAAAGAGGAGAATTAAAAAGGAGAGGCTCCTACGAGCAGTACTTC. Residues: CASSLQRGELKRRGSYEQYF.